A single sample is the source of the 14 T cell receptor beta chains below, sequenced in a study of blood T cell repertoires in COVID-19. TCRdb's table, derived via immunoSEQ multiplex PCR, lists solely in-frame clones and lacks some. The sample records roughly 76,000 clones, around 85% being singletons. Sequencing was carried out using peripheral blood. Receptors originate from a man aged 25-45 years with acute or convalescent COVID-19.

J is TRBJ1-6 and V is TRBV2; no clear D gene. Germline V CDR1 and CDR2: SNHLY, FYNNEI. Trimming took off 5 bases at V and 10 bases at J, with 6 bases between the two ends. CDR3 length: 11 residues. This chain's CDR3 is CASSLGSPLHF. The DNA for the CDR3 is TGTGCCAGCAGTCTCGGGTCACCCCTCCACTTT.

Only a few counts were recorded for this clone. The V gene is TRBV28, the J gene TRBJ2-1, with 8 bases that match TRBD2. Trimming at V came to 5 bases and at J to 4 bases, leaving 4 bases not matched to a gene. CDR3 length: 14 residues. Germline V gene sequence: CDR1 MDHEN, CDR2 SYDVKM. In DNA, the CDR3 is TGTGCCAGCAGTCAGGGACTAGAATACAATGAGCAGTTCTTC. Encoded protein: CASSQGLEYNEQFF.

The CDR3: CASSNRANQPQHF. The DNA for the CDR3 is TGTGCCAGCAGCAACAGGGCCAATCAGCCCCAGCATTTT. The genes are TRBV21-1 and TRBJ1-5; the D call in the table, TRBD1, was not verified against the DNA. TRBV21-1 is a known pseudogene. CDR3 length: 13 residues.

The chain has TRBV28 and TRBJ2-2, with TRBD1 matching over 10 bases. V lost 6 bases to trimming and J lost 5 bases; unmatched junction nucleotides: 9. The CDR3 sequence is 16 residues long. The germline V gene encodes CDR1 MDHEN and CDR2 SYDVKM. CDR3 residues: CASSPPGQGLTGELFF. The CDR3 nucleotides read TGTGCCAGCAGCCCCCCGGGACAGGGGTTGACCGGGGAGCTGTTTTTT.

The chain employs TRBV4-3 and TRBJ2-7; 7 bases are shared with TRBD2. Germline CDR1 is LGHNA and CDR2 is YSLEER. CDR3 size: 15 residues. V was clipped by 4 bases and J by 2 bases; unmatched bases: 8. The CDR3 reads CASSPLGGSAYEQYF. CDR3 nucleotide sequence: TGCGCCAGCAGCCCCCTGGGAGGGAGTGCCTACGAGCAGTACTTC.

This clone appeared a single time. The chain couples TRBV7-6 to TRBJ2-3; 8 bases align to TRBD2. CDR3 length: 18 amino acids. J gave up 0 bases and V 4 bases, and 12 bases lay outside the gene matches. The germline gives CDR1 SGHVS, CDR2 FNYEAQ. The CDR3 DNA sequence: TGTGCCAGCAGCTCCCCTTCGGCTAGCGGGTTCAGCACAGATACGCAGTATTTT. This encodes CASSSPSASGFSTDTQYF.

The chain combines TRBV30 with TRBJ2-7; D unclear. Between the trimmed V and J ends, which lost 4 bases and 1 base, there was a span of 11 bases. Germline loops: CDR1 GTSNPN, CDR2 SVGIG (reference sequence). The CDR3 loop spans 13 amino acids. CDR3 bases: TGTGCCTGGACCCCTGACACTTCCTACGAGCAGTACTTC. Amino acids: CAWTPDTSYEQYF. The whole variable domain, filled in from reference TRBV30 and TRBJ2-7, reads SQTIHQWPATLVQPVGSPLSLECTVEGTSNPNLYWYRQAAGRGLQLLFYSVGIGQISSEVPQNLSASRPQDRQFILSSKKLLLSDSGFYLCAWTPDTSYEQYFGPGTRLTVT.

The V gene is TRBV28, the J gene TRBJ2-2; TRBD1 agrees at 7 bases. Germline CDR1 MDHEN, CDR2 SYDVKM. The CDR3 is made up of 13 amino acids. V lost 2 bases and J lost 10; bases outside the gene matches: 4. This CDR3 is CASSLRGRQELFF. CDR3 DNA sequence: TGTGCCAGCAGTTTAAGGGGGCGCCAGGAGCTGTTTTTT.

The rearrangement links TRBV12-3 or TRBV12-4 to TRBJ1-3, with D unclear. Deletions cut 3 bases from V and 8 bases from J, with 8 bases between. This CDR3 contains 12 residues. CDR3 nucleotide sequence: TGTGCCAGCAGTTTGGGTCTAGACACCATATATTTT. Translating it yields CASSLGLDTIYF.

This clone was recorded once. The chain uses TRBV18 and TRBJ1-5; no reliable D call. The length of the CDR3 is 14 residues. Looked up from germline, CDR1 is KGHSH and CDR2 is LQKENI. V was cut by 3 bases and J by 4 bases, with 10 bases left in between. Written as DNA, the CDR3 is TGTGCCAGCTCACCGGGCCCTTTAAATCAGCCCCAGCATTTT. It yields the protein CASSPGPLNQPQHF.

V and J are TRBV19 and TRBJ2-3, with a weak D call TRBD1 (5 bases). The germline V gene encodes CDR1 LNHDA and CDR2 SQIVND (reference sequence). This CDR3 has 12 amino acids. The V end lost 8 bases, the J end lost 3 bases, and 9 bases lay between the germline ends. The CDR3 sequence is CASGAQTDTQYF. In nucleotides, the CDR3 is TGTGCCAGTGGGGCCCAAACAGATACGCAGTATTTT. Filled out from reference TRBV19 and TRBJ2-3, the complete variable domain reads DGGITQSPKYLFRKEGQNVTLSCEQNLNHDAMYWYRQDPGQGLRLIYYSQIVNDFQKGDIAEGYSVSREKKESFPLTVTSAQKNPTAFYLCASGAQTDTQYFGPGTRLTVL.

This sequence joins TRBV4-1 and TRBJ2-7, with TRBD2 matching 13 bases. Germline CDR1 is MGHRA and CDR2 is YSYEKL. The trim removed 4 bases at V and 6 bases at J, leaving 3 bases unmatched. The CDR3 is made up of 14 amino acids. The CDR3 DNA follows: TGCGCCAGCAGCCCAACTAGCGGGAGGGGCGAGCAGTACTTC. Protein product: CASSPTSGRGEQYF.

The table lists this clone with a few counts. The chain couples TRBV7-9 to TRBJ1-1, with TRBD1 matching 8 bases. V shed 6 bases, J shed 2 bases, and the junction held 11 bases outside the gene matches. Germline V gives CDR1 SEHNR, CDR2 FQNEAQ (reference sequence). The CDR3 is 16 amino acids. CDR3 DNA: TGTGCCAGCAGATTAATACGGGACAGGTTAAACACTGAAGCTTTCTTT. Its translation: CASRLIRDRLNTEAFF.

The rearrangement uses TRBV19 and TRBJ1-5; 7 positions agree with TRBD1. CDR1 and CDR2 from the germline V gene are LNHDA and SQIVND (reference sequence). Germline trimming cut 6 bases from V and 1 base from J; bases unmatched to any gene: 3. CDR3 size: 14 residues. CDR3 sequence (DNA): TGTGCCAGTAGGACAGGGCCCAGCAATCAGCCCCAGCATTTT. Translating it yields CASRTGPSNQPQHF.